The 29 T cell receptor beta chains listed next were all sequenced from one sample in a study of blood T cell repertoires in COVID-19. Sequencing used immunoSEQ multiplex PCR; TCRdb keeps in-frame clones, though not all of them. The profile shows 150,000 or so clones, about 90% of them singletons. What was sequenced was PBMCs or T cells enriched from blood (not recorded which). These receptors all come from a woman aged 35 to 49 who had been exposed to COVID-19.

This clone showed up just once. This chain links TRBV5-1 with TRBJ2-2; tentative D call: TRBD1 (5 bases). V was shortened by 0 bases and J by 5 bases, with 14 bases between the two germline ends. The CDR3 runs to 16 residues. Germline CDR1 and CDR2: SGHRS and YFSETQ. The CDR3 protein is CASSLVGRVSTGELFF. The CDR3 region has the DNA TGCGCCAGCAGCTTGGTGGGCAGGGTGTCAACCGGGGAGCTGTTTTTT.

The chain combines TRBV5-6 with TRBJ2-3; no reliable D call. The CDR3 length is 14 residues. The germline V gene encodes CDR1 SGHDT and CDR2 YYEEEE. Trimming removed 6 bases from V and 5 bases from J, with 16 bases in between. CDR3 sequence (DNA): TGTGCCAGCACATACACCGCAGTTCAAGATACGCAGTATTTT. It yields the protein CASTYTAVQDTQYF.

This clone was seen more than once but under ten times. The chain combines TRBV4-2 with TRBJ1-6; tentative D call: TRBD1 (6 bases). The CDR3 totals 16 residues. The germline CDR1 and CDR2 sequences are LGHNA and YNFKEQ. Trimming pared 0 bases from V and 7 bases from J, leaving 13 bases between. The CDR3 is CASSQDNTGRNSPLHF. Written as DNA, the CDR3 is TGTGCCAGCAGCCAAGATAATACAGGGAGAAATTCACCCCTCCACTTT.

The V gene is TRBV5-1, the J gene TRBJ2-7; possibly TRBD2 for D (5 bases). The CDR3 length is 14 residues. V was trimmed by 1 base and J by 2 bases, leaving 10 bases between them. CDR1 and CDR2 (germline): SGHRS, YFSETQ. The CDR3: CASSLFVEAYEQYF. CDR3 bases: TGCGCCAGCAGCTTGTTCGTGGAGGCCTACGAGCAGTACTTC.

This chain joins TRBV18 and TRBJ2-2, with 10 bases identical to TRBD2. The CDR3 covers 18 residues. V shed 1 base, J shed 0 bases, and the junction held 5 bases outside the gene matches. Germline CDR1 reads KGHSH; CDR2 reads LQKENI. As DNA, the CDR3 is TGTGCCAGCTCACCACGCCCAGCGGGGGGGACGAACACCGGGGAGCTGTTTTTT. Translation: CASSPRPAGGTNTGELFF.

This clone was detected ten times or more. This chain links TRBV2 with TRBJ2-3; 15 nucleotides agree with TRBD2. Germline V CDR1 and CDR2: SNHLY, FYNNEI. The CDR3 is 14 amino acids. V lost 7 bases, J lost 7 bases, and 3 bases stayed unmatched. The CDR3, as DNA: TGTGCCAGCACCGGGACTAGCGGGGGGAATACGCAGTATTTT. Translation: CASTGTSGGNTQYF.

This clone was counted a single time. The chain recombines TRBV18 with TRBJ1-1, with D possibly being TRBD1 (6 bases). The germline V gene encodes CDR1 KGHSH and CDR2 LQKENI. The CDR3 runs 14 residues. V lost 6 bases and J lost 1, with 12 bases in between. The CDR3 coding sequence is TGTGCCAGCTCGACGACAGGAGAGAACACTGAAGCTTTCTTT. It translates to CASSTTGENTEAFF.

The CDR3 DNA reads TGTGCCAGCAGCTTGGAGGAAAGGGCGGGGGGCTACACCTTC. Translated, it gives CASSLEERAGGYTF. The rearrangement links TRBV7-9 to TRBJ1-2; no firm D call. CDR1 is SEHNR and CDR2 is FQNEAQ in the germline V gene (reference sequence). Between the trimmed V and J ends, which lost 3 bases and 8 bases, there was a span of 16 bases. The CDR3 totals 14 residues.

This clone was counted ten times or more. The chain couples TRBV21-1 to TRBJ1-2; the table's TRBD1 call for D was not verified on the DNA. TRBV21-1 constitutes a pseudogene. This CDR3 region has 14 residues. As DNA, the CDR3 is TGTGCCAGCAGCAATAGGGACAGGGAGGATGGCTACACCTTC. Protein: CASSNRDREDGYTF.

The rearrangement joins TRBV12-3 or TRBV12-4 to TRBJ1-2; TRBD1 might be the D (5 bases). Trimming shortened V by 2 bases and J by 4 bases, and 5 bases separated the two germline ends. The length of the CDR3 is 12 residues. The CDR3 DNA follows: TGTGCCAGCAGTTTACAGGGCTATGGCTACACCTTC. Protein: CASSLQGYGYTF.

The gene calls are TRBV3-1 (or the pseudogene TRBV3-2) and TRBJ2-2, with TRBD2 as a possible D gene (6 bases). This CDR3 spans 14 amino acids. V lost 0 bases and J lost 5, with 7 bases in between. From germline, CDR1 is LGHDT and CDR2 YNNKEL (reference sequence). As DNA, the CDR3 is TGTGCCAGCAGCCAAGAGGGGGGTACCGGGGAGCTGTTTTTT. Its translation: CASSQEGGTGELFF.

The rearrangement links TRBV11-2 to TRBJ2-7; 9 positions match TRBD2. The CDR3 extends over 15 amino acids. After removal of 1 base from V and 1 base from J, the junction contained 2 bases not matched to a gene. The germline gives CDR1 SGHAT, CDR2 FQNNGV. As DNA, the CDR3 is TGTGCCAGCAGCTTAGTCACTAGCGGGTCCTACGAGCAGTACTTC. This translates into CASSLVTSGSYEQYF.

The CDR3 protein is CASSERPGGIGNQPQHF. The CDR3 nucleotides read TGTGCCAGCAGTGAACGTCCAGGGGGGATAGGCAATCAGCCCCAGCATTTT. The chain uses TRBV6-1 and TRBJ1-5; 7 bases are a match to TRBD1. V was pared by 2 bases and J by 2 bases, with 9 bases of the junction left unmatched. This CDR3 is built from 17 residues. Looked up from germline, CDR1 is MNHNS and CDR2 is SASEGT.

The rearrangement links TRBV5-1 to TRBJ1-4; D ambiguous. CDR3 length equals 14 residues. CDR1 is SGHRS and CDR2 is YFSETQ in the germline V gene. V was shortened by 4 bases and J by 10 bases, with 17 bases between the two germline ends. The CDR3 DNA follows: TGCGCCAGCAGCGGTCCCGGGGAGGGAGGAAAACTGTTTTTT. This gives the protein CASSGPGEGGKLFF.

CDR3 DNA: TGTGCCAGCAGCGTAACCCCTGCCAGGGGGACCACTGAAGCTTTCTTT. It codes for CASSVTPARGTTEAFF. This sequence joins TRBV9 and TRBJ1-1; 7 bases match TRBD1. This CDR3 has 16 amino acids. Germline assignment: CDR1 SGDLS and CDR2 YYNGEE. The junction had 10 bases not matched to a gene; V was cut back by 1 base and J by 4 bases.

The V and J genes are TRBV23-1 and TRBJ1-4, with 10 bases identical to TRBD1. TRBV23-1 is recorded as an ORF, its role being uncertain. There are 17 residues in the CDR3. With V trimmed by 9 bases and J by 6 bases, 16 bases remained unmatched. CDR3 sequence (DNA): TGCGCCAGAATACGACAGGGGGCGAGTAGGGTGTATGAAAAACTGTTTTTT. Translating gives CARIRQGASRVYEKLFF.

This rearrangement joins TRBV6-4 to TRBJ1-2, with 7 positions matching TRBD1. The CDR3 totals 13 residues. V shed 2 bases and J 8 bases; nucleotides not matched to a gene: 5. Germline lookup yields CDR1 MRHNA and CDR2 SNTAGT. DNA of the CDR3: TGTGCCAGCAGTGACCCGACAGGGAGGGGCTACACCTTC. Its protein product is CASSDPTGRGYTF.

The J gene is TRBJ1-5, the V gene TRBV19, with 8 bases matching TRBD1. The CDR3 is 14 residues long. Germline assignment: CDR1 LNHDA and CDR2 SQIVND (reference sequence). Trimming took 6 bases from V and 5 from J; bases not matched to a gene: 6. The CDR3 region is CASRETGGHQPQHF. The CDR3 DNA reads as TGTGCCAGTAGAGAAACAGGGGGGCATCAGCCCCAGCATTTT.

This clone was seen a single time. This chain links TRBV19 with TRBJ1-2; TRBD1 matches at 8 bases. The CDR3 has 14 amino acids. Germline V gives CDR1 LNHDA, CDR2 SQIVND (reference sequence). The trim removed 5 bases at V and 6 bases at J, leaving 8 bases unmatched. CDR3: CASSRRQGMNGYTF. The DNA for the CDR3 is TGTGCCAGTAGTCGAAGACAGGGGATGAATGGCTACACCTTC. Supplemented by reference TRBV19 and TRBJ1-2, the full variable domain reads DGGITQSPKYLFRKEGQNVTLSCEQNLNHDAMYWYRQDPGQGLRLIYYSQIVNDFQKGDIAEGYSVSREKKESFPLTVTSAQKNPTAFYLCASSRRQGMNGYTFGSGTRLTVV.

Only one count was recorded for this clone. The rearrangement joins TRBV28 to TRBJ1-2; tentative D call: TRBD1 (6 bases). This CDR3 spans 13 amino acids. Germline V gene sequence: CDR1 MDHEN, CDR2 SYDVKM. With 6 bases removed from V and 7 bases from J, the gap between germline ends came to 15 bases. CDR3 in amino acids: CASSSGTKSGYTF. The CDR3 nucleotides read TGTGCCAGCAGCTCGGGGACAAAATCTGGCTACACCTTC.

This chain connects TRBV28 to TRBJ2-7; 7 bases agree with TRBD1. V shed 8 bases and J 3 bases; nucleotides not matched to a gene: 4. The CDR3 loop spans 12 amino acids. Germline CDR1 MDHEN, CDR2 SYDVKM. The CDR3, as DNA: TGTGCCAGCGGCACAGGGGACTACGAGCAGTACTTC. Encoded protein: CASGTGDYEQYF.

The V gene is TRBV5-6, the J gene TRBJ2-2; D may be TRBD2 (7 bases). Trimming took 6 bases from V and 6 from J, leaving 24 bases between them. This CDR3 spans 17 amino acids. Per germline, CDR1 SGHDT and CDR2 YYEEEE. The CDR3: CASNLGGAQMFPGELFF. CDR3 nucleotides: TGTGCCAGCAACCTGGGGGGGGCCCAGATGTTTCCCGGGGAGCTGTTTTTT.

The chain uses TRBV19 and TRBJ2-6; tentative D call: TRBD1 (5 bases). V was shortened by 7 bases and J by 2 bases, with 12 bases between the two germline ends. This CDR3 has 15 residues. CDR1 and CDR2 from the germline V gene are LNHDA and SQIVND (reference sequence). The CDR3 sequence is CASTPGLPGANVLTF. In nucleotides, the CDR3 is TGTGCCAGTACCCCAGGGTTGCCTGGGGCCAACGTCCTGACTTTC.

V usage is TRBV5-6 and J usage is TRBJ2-3; TRBD2 matches 7 bases. The V gene's germline CDR1 is SGHDT and CDR2 YYEEEE. The V and J ends lost 4 bases and 2 bases, in that order; junction bases with no gene match: 7. This CDR3 region has 15 residues. The CDR3 loop reads CASSPTSDYTDTQYF. CDR3 in DNA: TGTGCCAGCAGCCCCACTAGCGACTACACAGATACGCAGTATTTT.

The chain is built from TRBV6-6 and TRBJ1-1; 8 positions agree with TRBD1. J was trimmed by 1 base and V by 5 bases; bases with no gene match: 6. The CDR3 has 15 amino acids. Looked up from germline, CDR1 is MNHNY and CDR2 is SVGAGI (reference sequence). In DNA, the CDR3 is TGTGCCAGCAGTGCTTGGGACAGGCAGAACACTGAAGCTTTCTTT. This gives the protein CASSAWDRQNTEAFF.

CDR3 in DNA: TGTGCCAGCATCCTATCTAGGAGCTATGGCTACACCTTC. Translation gives CASILSRSYGYTF. The chain uses TRBV6-5 and TRBJ1-2; D ambiguous. The CDR3 has 13 amino acids. The germline V gene encodes CDR1 MNHEY and CDR2 SVGAGI. V was pared by 7 bases and J by 4 bases, with 13 bases between.

This clone was observed a single time. V gene TRBV2 combines with J gene TRBJ2-5, with 11 bases identical to TRBD1. The CDR3 spans 15 residues. Germline V lookup: CDR1 SNHLY, CDR2 FYNNEI. Trimming took 2 bases from V and 5 from J; bases not matched to a gene: 4. The CDR3 DNA follows: TGTGCCAGCAGTGAACAGGGACAGGGGGGGGAGACCCAGTACTTC. This encodes CASSEQGQGGETQYF.

This rearrangement joins TRBV19 to TRBJ2-7; TRBD1 matches at 9 bases. Germline values: CDR1 LNHDA, CDR2 SQIVND (reference sequence). The CDR3 has 16 residues. The trim removed 5 bases at V and 6 bases at J, leaving 14 bases unmatched. Here the CDR3 reads CASSPSSGTGRSEQYF. For the CDR3, the DNA is TGTGCCAGTAGTCCCTCATCCGGGACAGGGCGCTCCGAGCAGTACTTC.

The V and J genes are TRBV5-6 and TRBJ2-7; 8 positions match TRBD1. V shed 0 bases and J 3 bases; nucleotides not matched to a gene: 8. Per germline, CDR1 SGHDT and CDR2 YYEEEE. The CDR3 covers 16 residues. The CDR3 protein is CASSLAAGGTGYEQYF. The CDR3 region has the DNA TGTGCCAGCAGCTTGGCAGCAGGGGGCACGGGCTACGAGCAGTACTTC. The whole variable domain, filled in from reference TRBV5-6 and TRBJ2-7, reads DAGVTQSPTHLIKTRGQQVTLRCSPKSGHDTVSWYQQALGQGPQFIFQYYEEEERQRGNFPDRFSGHQFPNYSSELNVNALLLGDSALYLCASSLAAGGTGYEQYFGPGTRLTVT.